Below, 30 T cell receptor beta chains from the same sample are listed, as sequenced in a study of blood T cell repertoires in COVID-19. Using immunoSEQ multiplex PCR, the repertoire was profiled, and TCRdb retains in-frame clones only, with some absent. The table shows approximately 150,000 clones, with 87% occurring only once. The sequencing sample was made of PBMCs or T cells enriched from blood (not recorded which). The receptors derive from a man in his sixties who had recovered from COVID-19.

The V call is TRBV5-1, the J call TRBJ1-5, with 10 bases lining up with TRBD1. V trimming: 3 bases; J trimming: 6 bases; junction bases outside the gene matches: 3. Looked up from germline, CDR1 is SGHRS and CDR2 is YFSETQ. This CDR3 region has 14 residues. The CDR3 is CASSWGQGTQPQHF. CDR3 coding DNA: TGCGCCAGCAGCTGGGGACAGGGGACTCAGCCCCAGCATTTT.

This chain uses TRBV2 with TRBJ1-3, with 8 bases aligning to TRBD1. This CDR3 has 15 residues. Germline-derived CDR1 and CDR2 are SNHLY and FYNNEI. Germline trimming cut 2 bases from V and 4 bases from J; bases unmatched to any gene: 4. The CDR3 nucleotides are TGTGCCAGCAGTGAACAGGGGGCGCAAGGAAACACCATATATTTT. This codes for CASSEQGAQGNTIYF.

The CDR3 DNA reads as TGCGCCAGCAGTGATTTGCCGGGACAGATCTCCAATGAGCAGTTCTTC. The encoded protein is CASSDLPGQISNEQFF. The chain carries TRBV10-2 and TRBJ2-1, with 7 positions matching TRBD1. The germline CDR1 and CDR2 sequences are WSHSY and SAAADI. The junction had 11 bases not matched to a gene; V was cut back by 3 bases and J by 6 bases. The CDR3 runs 16 residues.

V and J are TRBV21-1 and TRBJ1-5. TRBV21-1 is designated a pseudogene. The CDR3 sequence is 16 residues long. Here the CDR3 DNA reads TGTGCCAGCAAACGAACGCCCAGGGAGGGGGATCAGCCCCAGCATTTT. This codes for CASKRTPREGDQPQHF.

The chain recombines TRBV28 with TRBJ2-1; 12 bases are a match to TRBD2. Trimming removed 7 bases from V and 6 bases from J; junction bases left unmatched: 10. Germline values: CDR1 MDHEN, CDR2 SYDVKM. There are 16 residues in the CDR3. For the CDR3, the DNA is TGTGCCAGCAATTCCCAGGGACTAGCGGGCCCCAATGAGCAGTTCTTC. Translated: CASNSQGLAGPNEQFF.

V gene TRBV10-1 combines with J gene TRBJ2-1; TRBD1 matches 7 bases. The CDR3 has 16 residues. The V gene's germline CDR1 is WNHNN and CDR2 SYGVQD (reference sequence). Trimming took 5 bases from V and 0 from J; bases not matched to a gene: 7. CDR3 in amino acids: CASSPRGDSSYNEQFF. The CDR3, as DNA: TGCGCCAGCAGTCCGAGAGGGGACAGCTCCTACAATGAGCAGTTCTTC.

This clone appeared a few times. This sequence joins TRBV28 and TRBJ2-7, with 11 bases matching TRBD1. Unmatched junction bases numbered 8, after V lost 7 bases and J lost 6 bases. Germline assignment: CDR1 MDHEN and CDR2 SYDVKM. CDR3 length equals 14 residues. In nucleotides, the CDR3 is TGTGCCAGCACACGGACAGGGGGCGCGGGCGAGCAGTACTTC. Encoded protein: CASTRTGGAGEQYF.

The CDR3 sequence: CASSPPNRGQGARFF. The CDR3 region has the DNA TGTGCCAGCAGCCCCCCCAACCGGGGACAGGGGGCGCGTTTCTTT. The chain combines TRBV7-8 with TRBJ1-1; 12 bases fit TRBD1. The CDR3 is 15 amino acids. After removal of 5 bases from V and 13 bases from J, the junction contained 14 bases not matched to a gene. CDR1 and CDR2 from the germline V gene are SGHVS and FQNEAQ.

In its sample, this clone was seen a few times. The V call is TRBV29-1, the J call TRBJ1-4; tentatively, D is TRBD1 (6 bases). The CDR3 length is 14 residues. Germline-derived CDR1 and CDR2 are SQVTM and ANQGSEA. Trimming stripped 7 bases from V and 3 bases from J, with 15 bases between. In DNA, the CDR3 is TGCAGCGCCAGGCGCGGGGGCCCTAATGAAAAACTGTTTTTT. Translating gives CSARRGGPNEKLFF.

This clone showed up just a few times. The rearrangement joins TRBV3-1 (or the pseudogene TRBV3-2) to TRBJ2-7; 12 bases agree with TRBD2. Germline lookup yields CDR1 LGHDT and CDR2 YNNKEL (reference sequence). CDR3 length equals 16 residues. V lost 5 bases, J lost 4 bases, and 9 bases stayed unmatched. This CDR3 is CASSVLAGGHRYEQYF. For the CDR3, the DNA is TGTGCCAGCAGCGTACTAGCGGGAGGCCATAGGTACGAGCAGTACTTC.

The chain uses TRBV12-3 or TRBV12-4 and TRBJ1-2, with a possible D match to TRBD1 (6 bases). The V end lost 6 bases, the J end lost 7 bases, and 12 bases lay between the germline ends. The CDR3 is 12 residues long. The CDR3: CASRGQGFGYTF. The CDR3 bases are TGTGCCAGCAGGGGGCAGGGGTTTGGCTACACCTTC.

This clone was picked up one time. The chain joins TRBV28 to TRBJ2-1, with D hard to call. The germline V gene encodes CDR1 MDHEN and CDR2 SYDVKM. This CDR3 has 13 amino acids. Deletions cut 6 bases from V and 4 bases from J, with 10 bases between. CDR3 sequence reads: CASSQAAYNEQFF. Written as DNA, the CDR3 is TGTGCCAGCAGCCAGGCTGCATACAATGAGCAGTTCTTC.

The chain has TRBV27 and TRBJ1-1, with D possibly being TRBD1 (5 bases). V was clipped by 6 bases and J by 6 bases, with 17 bases between them. The CDR3 has 14 amino acids. Germline lookup yields CDR1 MNHEY and CDR2 SMNVEV (reference sequence). The CDR3 protein is CASSPPGGWPEAFF. The DNA for the CDR3 is TGTGCCAGCAGCCCCCCGGGGGGTTGGCCTGAAGCTTTCTTT.

Written as DNA, the CDR3 is TGCGCCAGCAGTTACGACAGGGGCCTCCACCCCGAATACTACGAGCAGTACTTC. Translated: CASSYDRGLHPEYYEQYF. The V call is TRBV10-2, the J call TRBJ2-7; 8 positions agree with TRBD1. The CDR3 has 18 residues. Trimming removed 5 bases from V and 3 bases from J; junction bases left unmatched: 18. Germline V gene data show CDR1 as WSHSY and CDR2 as SAAADI.

J is TRBJ2-7 and V is TRBV11-2, with D perhaps TRBD1 (5 bases). V lost 5 bases and J lost 1, with 12 bases in between. CDR3 length: 14 residues. In germline, CDR1 is SGHAT, CDR2 FQNNGV. CDR3 region: CASSRTRTSYEQYF. The CDR3 nucleotides are TGTGCCAGCAGCCGGACCCGGACATCCTACGAGCAGTACTTC.

This clone was counted a single time. The chain recombines TRBV10-3 with TRBJ2-1; 10 bases line up with TRBD2. CDR3 length: 15 amino acids. V lost 10 bases, J lost 4 bases, and 10 bases stayed unmatched. The germline V gene has CDR1 ENHRY and CDR2 SYGVKD. CDR3 sequence reads: CATRGVAGGYNEQFF. As DNA, the CDR3 is TGTGCCACTCGGGGGGTAGCGGGGGGATACAATGAGCAGTTCTTC.

This clone was counted only a few times. V is TRBV13 and J is TRBJ2-7, with 11 bases lining up with TRBD1. The germline V gene encodes CDR1 PRHDT and CDR2 FYEKMQ (reference sequence). Trimming took 3 bases from V and 6 from J; bases not matched to a gene: 4. The CDR3 has 14 amino acids. CDR3 DNA sequence: TGTGCCAGCAGCTTGGGACAGGGGGGGCCCGAGCAGTACTTC. Its protein is CASSLGQGGPEQYF. The full variable domain, with the rest looked up from reference TRBV13 and TRBJ2-7, is AAGVIQSPRHLIKEKRETATLKCYPIPRHDTVYWYQQGPGQDPQFLISFYEKMQSDKGSIPDRFSAQQFSDYHSELNMSSLELGDSALYFCASSLGQGGPEQYFGPGTRLTVT.

The chain has TRBV7-9 and TRBJ1-6; D unclear. CDR3 length equals 13 residues. The V end was cut by 3 bases, the J end by 5 bases, with 5 bases between. CDR1 and CDR2 from the germline V gene are SEHNR and FQNEAQ (reference sequence). The CDR3 bases are TGTGCCAGCAGCTTGCAGAATAATTCACCCCTCCACTTT. Translation: CASSLQNNSPLHF.

The chain couples TRBV5-4 to TRBJ1-2; the match to TRBD1 covers 9 bases. This CDR3 has 18 amino acids. Germline V gene lookup returns CDR1 SGHNT and CDR2 YYREEE (reference sequence). The ends lost 4 bases at V and 7 bases at J; junction bases unmatched: 20. CDR3 amino acids: CASSQLPLRPGQGPGYTF. Here the CDR3 DNA reads TGTGCCAGCAGCCAATTACCATTGAGACCGGGACAGGGTCCTGGCTACACCTTC.

The chain uses TRBV4-2 and TRBJ2-3; D perhaps matches TRBD1 (5 bases). The V gene's germline CDR1 is LGHNA and CDR2 YNFKEQ. The CDR3 sequence is 15 residues long. V was shortened by 3 bases and J by 2 bases, with 12 bases between the two germline ends. In nucleotides, the CDR3 is TGTGCCAGCAGCCAGACCCCGGACACCACAGATACGCAGTATTTT. It translates to CASSQTPDTTDTQYF.

V is TRBV30 and J is TRBJ2-6; maybe TRBD2 (5 bases). V was clipped by 5 bases and J by 0 bases, with 14 bases between them. CDR3 length equals 16 residues. CDR1 is GTSNPN, CDR2 SVGIG, per germline (reference sequence). CDR3 sequence: CAWVEGRGSGANVLTF. The CDR3 region has the DNA TGTGCCTGGGTGGAAGGACGGGGCTCTGGGGCCAACGTCCTGACTTTC. Drawing the rest from reference TRBV30 and TRBJ2-6, the complete variable domain is SQTIHQWPATLVQPVGSPLSLECTVEGTSNPNLYWYRQAAGRGLQLLFYSVGIGQISSEVPQNLSASRPQDRQFILSSKKLLLSDSGFYLCAWVEGRGSGANVLTFGAGSRLTVL.

This clone has only a few counts. The chain has TRBV29-1 and TRBJ2-5, with TRBD2 matching over 7 bases. The CDR3 length is 15 residues. The ends lost 3 bases at V and 4 bases at J; junction bases unmatched: 11. Germline CDR1 reads SQVTM; CDR2 reads ANQGSEA. CDR3 protein: CSVETGGSVGETQYF. The CDR3 DNA reads TGCAGCGTTGAGACTGGCGGGAGTGTGGGAGAGACCCAGTACTTC. The complete variable domain, with remaining parts taken from reference TRBV29-1 and TRBJ2-5, reads SAVISQKPSRDICQRGTSLTIQCQVDSQVTMMFWYRQQPGQSLTLIATANQGSEATYESGFVIDKFPISRPNLTFSTLTVSNMSPEDSSIYLCSVETGGSVGETQYFGPGTRLLVL.

This clone has only one observation. This sequence joins TRBV11-2 and TRBJ2-1; D call uncertain. The CDR3 covers 15 residues. Per the germline V gene, CDR1 is SGHAT and CDR2 is FQNNGV. V was trimmed by 8 bases and J by 0 bases, leaving 14 bases between them. In DNA, the CDR3 is TGTGCCAGCCGCCTAGGTCTGAGCTCCTACAATGAGCAGTTCTTC. This encodes CASRLGLSSYNEQFF.

The gene calls are TRBV19 and TRBJ2-7; 8 positions agree with TRBD1. Germline V lookup: CDR1 LNHDA, CDR2 SQIVND (reference sequence). J was trimmed by 1 base and V by 4 bases; bases with no gene match: 6. The CDR3 runs to 15 residues. CDR3 loop: CASSTLQGGSYEQYF. The CDR3 nucleotides are TGTGCCAGTAGTACCTTACAGGGGGGATCCTACGAGCAGTACTTC.

The chain joins TRBV28 to TRBJ2-1; D perhaps matches TRBD2 (6 bases). Germline values: CDR1 MDHEN, CDR2 SYDVKM. V was clipped by 8 bases and J by 4 bases, with 9 bases between them. The CDR3 is made up of 12 amino acids. The CDR3 spells CASSGAYNEQFF. The CDR3 nucleotides are TGTGCCAGCTCGGGAGCATACAATGAGCAGTTCTTC.

The chain employs TRBV6-2 or TRBV6-3 and TRBJ2-5; 10 bases are a match to TRBD1. The germline CDR1 and CDR2 sequences are MNHEY and SVGEGT. V was pared by 4 bases and J by 5 bases, with 7 bases of the junction left unmatched. This CDR3 spans 15 amino acids. The CDR3 is CASSFGDRGFETQYF. The CDR3 DNA sequence: TGTGCCAGCAGTTTCGGGGACAGGGGTTTTGAGACCCAGTACTTC.

The J gene is TRBJ2-7, the V gene TRBV5-1; tentatively, D is TRBD2 (5 bases). V was cut by 4 bases and J by 6 bases, with 17 bases left in between. CDR1 and CDR2 (germline): SGHRS, YFSETQ. There are 14 residues in the CDR3. CDR3 coding DNA: TGCGCCAGCAGCCCTCGCGGGTCGACGGGCGAGCAGTACTTC. The encoded protein is CASSPRGSTGEQYF.

The chain carries TRBV5-4 and TRBJ2-7; TRBD1 matches 9 bases. V was pared by 0 bases and J by 3 bases, with 13 bases of the junction left unmatched. The CDR3 runs 18 residues. Germline CDR1 reads SGHNT; CDR2 reads YYREEE (reference sequence). CDR3 protein: CASSLAQGTGSSIYEQYF. DNA for the CDR3: TGTGCCAGCAGCTTGGCCCAGGGGACAGGGTCGTCAATCTACGAGCAGTACTTC.

This clone was detected only once. The V and J genes are TRBV6-5 and TRBJ1-2, with D hard to call. Germline V gives CDR1 MNHEY, CDR2 SVGAGI. The V and J ends lost 5 bases and 8 bases respectively, with 21 bases between them. The CDR3 length is 15 residues. The CDR3 DNA follows: TGTGCCAGCAGTCGAGCGTCGACGAGGTCTGGGGGCTACACCTTC. Its protein product is CASSRASTRSGGYTF.

This chain links TRBV10-1 with TRBJ2-7; 7 bases line up with TRBD1. CDR1 WNHNN and CDR2 SYGVQD come from the germline V gene (reference sequence). V shed 5 bases and J 0 bases; nucleotides not matched to a gene: 1. The length of the CDR3 is 13 residues. Here the CDR3 reads CASSRDSSYEQYF. The CDR3 DNA sequence: TGCGCCAGCAGTCGGGACAGCTCCTACGAGCAGTACTTC.